Listed below are T cell receptor beta chains from one sample, sequenced in a study of blood T cell repertoires in COVID-19. The repertoire was sequenced with immunoSEQ multiplex PCR; TCRdb's copy has only in-frame clones and lacks some. The sample holds a few hundred thousand clones, more than 70% seen once. Sequenced input: peripheral blood. The receptors shown here come from a man aged 18 to 35 who had recovered from COVID-19. Each CDR3 is given with its conserved first and last residue. The D gene is left open where the match is weak. Size tells how often a clone was seen (once, few, many) or the class of an expanded clone, and some rows leave it out.

TRBJ1-2	TRBV6-5	NA	NA	CASSLVGLPGYTF	TGTGCCAGCAGTTTGGTTGGGCTGCCTGGCTACACCTTC
TRBJ2-1	TRBV6-4	NA	once	CASSDGLNEQFF	TGTGCCAGCAGTGATGGACTTAATGAGCAGTTCTTC
TRBJ2-5	TRBV7-2	TRBD2	once	CASSLGGTSGGETQYF	TGTGCCAGCAGCTTAGGGGGGACTAGCGGGGGAGAGACCCAGTACTTC
TRBJ2-2	TRBV9	TRBD1	NA	CASSAPGTGGTNTGELFF	TGTGCCAGCAGCGCTCCCGGGACAGGGGGAACGAACACCGGGGAGCTGTTTTTT
TRBJ1-2	TRBV2	NA	NA	CASSEVGEGYGYTF	TGTGCCAGCAGTGAAGTCGGGGAAGGGTATGGCTACACCTTC
TRBJ1-5	TRBV5-6	NA	NA	CASSRSGDNQPQHF	TGTGCCAGCAGCCGATCGGGTGACAATCAGCCCCAGCATTTT
TRBJ1-1	TRBV15	TRBD1	once	CATSRGPGGISTEAFF	TGTGCCACCAGCAGGGGACCAGGGGGAATAAGCACTGAAGCTTTCTTT
TRBJ2-1	TRBV9	NA	NA	CASSVEGGTYNEQFF	TGTGCCAGCAGCGTAGAAGGCGGGACCTACAATGAGCAGTTCTTC
TRBJ1-2	TRBV2	TRBD1	NA	CASNGDREVNYGYTF	TGTGCCAGCAATGGGGACAGGGAAGTTAACTATGGCTACACCTTC
TRBJ2-7	TRBV9	TRBD1	NA	CASTLRPGQGKDEQYF	TGTGCCAGCACCCTAAGGCCAGGACAGGGGAAGGACGAGCAGTACTTC
TRBJ2-7	TRBV6-5	NA	few	CASTPRGYEQYF	TGTGCCAGCACCCCGAGGGGGTACGAGCAGTACTTC
TRBJ2-1	TRBV10-3	TRBD2	NA	CAISGREVYEQFF	TGTGCCATCAGCGGGAGGGAGGTATATGAGCAGTTCTTC
TRBJ2-1	TRBV2	NA	NA	CASSNPDRSPGNEQFF	TGTGCCAGCAGTAACCCGGACAGAAGCCCGGGGAATGAGCAGTTCTTC
TRBJ2-7	TRBV6-1	TRBD2	once	CASSEHGLAGANF	TGTGCCAGCAGTGAACACGGACTAGCGGGAGCAAACTTC
TRBJ1-3	TRBV9	NA	NA	CASSVVPGAGNTIYF	TGTGCCAGCAGCGTAGTCCCAGGGGCTGGAAACACCATATATTTT
TRBJ2-1	TRBV11-2	NA	NA	CASSQLRDYNEQFF	TGTGCCAGCAGCCAGCTGCGGGACTACAATGAGCAGTTCTTC
TRBJ2-2	TRBV7-8	TRBD2	NA	CASSLSGTSTGELFF	TGTGCCAGCAGCCTTAGCGGGACTAGCACCGGGGAGCTGTTTTTT
TRBJ2-7	TRBV19	NA	NA	CASSILASDGYEQYF	TGTGCCAGTAGTATACTGGCTAGCGATGGCTACGAGCAGTACTTC
TRBJ1-2	TRBV5-6	NA	NA	CASSPLEINYGYTF	TGTGCCAGCAGCCCCCTTGAGATTAACTATGGCTACACCTTC
TRBJ2-1	TRBV9	NA	NA	CASSKGGSNEQFF	TGTGCCAGCAGCAAGGGAGGTTCTAATGAGCAGTTCTTC
TRBJ2-7	TRBV7-9	NA	few	CASSWVEEAYEQYF	TGTGCCAGCAGCTGGGTGGAGGAGGCCTACGAGCAGTACTTC
TRBJ2-1	TRBV2	NA	NA	CASSEASEYEQFF	TGTGCCAGCAGTGAAGCTAGCGAGTATGAGCAGTTCTTC
TRBJ2-7	TRBV5-1	NA	NA	CASSVSGNTYEQYF	TGCGCCAGCAGCGTTTCAGGAAACACCTACGAGCAGTACTTC
TRBJ1-5	TRBV4-3	TRBD1	NA	CASSQDRQGVNQPQHF	TGCGCCAGCAGCCAAGATAGACAGGGTGTCAATCAGCCCCAGCATTTT
TRBJ1-6	TRBV9	TRBD1	NA	CASSVVGTGRNSPLHF	TGTGCCAGCAGCGTAGTGGGGACAGGCCGTAATTCACCCCTCCACTTT
TRBJ1-1	TRBV19	TRBD1	once	CASSRQGSTEAFF	TGTGCCAGTAGTAGACAGGGGAGTACTGAAGCTTTCTTT
TRBJ1-2	TRBV10-3	NA	NA	CAISESDTGGSYGYTF	TGTGCCATCAGTGAGTCTGATACGGGGGGGAGCTATGGCTACACCTTC
TRBJ1-4	TRBV5-1	NA	once	CASSLADSLGEKLFF	TGCGCCAGCAGCTTGGCGGACAGCCTAGGGGAAAAACTGTTTTTT
TRBJ1-2	TRBV7-2	NA	NA	CASSVDSLYGYTF	TGTGCCAGCAGCGTGGACAGCCTCTATGGCTACACCTTC
TRBJ2-4	TRBV7-2	NA	NA	CASSSGLAKNIQYF	TGTGCCAGCAGCTCGGGACTAGCCAAAAACATTCAGTACTTC
TRBJ2-1	TRBV7-9	TRBD2	NA	CASSLVTSDYNEQFF	TGTGCCAGCAGCTTAGTGACTAGCGATTACAATGAGCAGTTCTTC
TRBJ2-7	TRBV12-5	NA	NA	CASALRGPAYEQYF	TGTGCTAGTGCCCTCCGAGGTCCGGCCTACGAGCAGTACTTC
TRBJ2-7	TRBV6-5	TRBD2	NA	CASRGGGYEQYF	TGTGCCAGCAGGGGCGGGGGCTACGAGCAGTACTTC
TRBJ2-7	TRBV5-8	NA	NA	CASSLAPGITYEQYF	TGTGCCAGCAGCTTGGCCCCGGGAATAACCTACGAGCAGTACTTC
TRBJ2-7	TRBV10-1	NA	NA	CASSSGSFDRQYF	TGCGCCAGCAGTTCCGGGTCCTTTGATCGGCAGTACTTC
TRBJ1-2	TRBV6-2/TRBV6-3	TRBD1	NA	CASSYLAGTGNYGYTF	TGTGCCAGCAGTTACCTGGCCGGGACAGGGAACTATGGCTACACCTTC
TRBJ2-3	TRBV5-4	TRBD2	NA	CASSPALGGRVTDTQYF	TGTGCCAGCAGCCCGGCCCTGGGGGGGAGGGTGACAGATACGCAGTATTTT
TRBJ2-1	TRBV2	NA	NA	CASSKDSHNEQFF	TGTGCCAGCAGTAAGGACTCCCACAATGAGCAGTTCTTC
TRBJ2-3	TRBV5-1	TRBD2	NA	CASSLYGLASTDTQYF	TGCGCCAGCAGCTTGTATGGACTAGCGAGCACAGATACGCAGTATTTT
TRBJ2-7	TRBV29-1	TRBD1	NA	CSVNKGAVNEQYF	TGCAGCGTCAATAAGGGGGCAGTGAACGAGCAGTACTTC
TRBJ2-7	TRBV5-1	TRBD2	NA	CASSLSPGEGLNEQYF	TGCGCCAGCAGCTTGAGCCCCGGGGAGGGCCTCAACGAGCAGTACTTC
TRBJ1-1	TRBV7-7	TRBD1	NA	CASSAGTGDPNTEAFF	TGTGCTAGCAGCGCTGGGACAGGGGATCCAAACACTGAAGCTTTCTTT
TRBJ2-3	TRBV19	NA	NA	CASSIQDTDTQYF	TGTGCCAGTAGTATTCAGGACACAGATACGCAGTATTTT
TRBJ2-1	TRBV13	TRBD2	once	CASSLAAGGPSGNEQFF	TGTGCCAGCAGCTTAGCAGCGGGAGGGCCCTCGGGCAATGAGCAGTTCTTC
TRBJ2-4	TRBV3-1/TRBV3-2	NA	NA	CASSHLIRQSPLAKNIQYF	TGTGCCAGCAGCCACCTCATCAGGCAAAGCCCCCTAGCCAAAAACATTCAGTACTTC
TRBJ2-3	TRBV5-1	NA	NA	CASSLEGADTQYF	TGCGCCAGCAGCTTGGAGGGGGCAGATACGCAGTATTTT
TRBJ1-2	TRBV29-1	NA	NA	CSVEESGRGYTF	TGCAGCGTTGAAGAATCAGGGCGCGGCTACACCTTC
TRBJ1-4	TRBV5-1	NA	NA	CASSLTEPNEKLFF	TGCGCCAGCAGCTTGACTGAACCTAATGAAAAACTGTTTTTT
TRBJ2-7	TRBV7-9	TRBD2	NA	CASSWTNGRAYEQYF	TGTGCCAGCAGCTGGACAAACGGGAGGGCCTACGAGCAGTACTTC
TRBJ2-5	TRBV5-1	NA	NA	CASSFGSTGRETQYF	TGCGCCAGCAGCTTTGGTAGTACAGGGCGGGAGACCCAGTACTTC
TRBJ2-5	TRBV9	TRBD2	NA	CASSVDHTSGQETQYF	TGTGCCAGCAGCGTAGACCACACTAGCGGGCAAGAGACCCAGTACTTC